Each of the 31 T cell receptor beta chains below was sequenced from the same sample in a study of spatial heterogeneity in lung cancer. TCRdb reanalysed the 5' RACE reads using MiXCR and keeps one entry per CDR3 protein. This table has 90,000 or so distinct CDR3 sequences, around 8.6% appearing once. Time point meaning: sample taken at primary tumor resection. Unsorted whole RNA of tumor, nontumor lung or frozen PBMC was sequenced. Sequences were derived from PBMCs, sampled at surgery. These receptors were taken from a male donor with early-stage non-small cell lung cancer.

This clonotype occurred many times. The V and J genes are TRBV4-3 and TRBJ2-3, with D perhaps TRBD1 (6 bases). The CDR3 covers 15 residues. Deletions cut 1 base from V and 6 bases from J, with 14 bases between. Per the germline V gene, CDR1 is LGHNA and CDR2 is YSLEER. The CDR3 loop is CASSQGEKGVDTQYF. The CDR3 DNA is TGCGCCAGCAGCCAAGGGGAGAAGGGGGTGGATACGCAGTATTTT.

This clonotype was found a few times. The chain carries TRBV15 and TRBJ2-3; maybe TRBD2 (6 bases). The CDR3 sequence is 14 residues long. Germline V lookup: CDR1 LNHNV, CDR2 YYDKDF (reference sequence). Trimming took off 5 bases at V and 4 bases at J, with 13 bases between the two ends. This CDR3 is CATSVSGDADTQYF. The CDR3 region has the DNA TGTGCCACCAGCGTATCGGGAGACGCAGATACGCAGTATTTT.

This clonotype was recorded at least ten times. The rearrangement links TRBV3-1 to TRBJ2-3; 9 bases fit TRBD2. The germline V gene encodes CDR1 LGHDT and CDR2 YNNKEL (reference sequence). CDR3 length: 12 amino acids. J was trimmed by 8 bases and V by 4 bases; bases with no gene match: 1. The CDR3 nucleotides read TGTGCCAGCAGCCTTAGCGGGGGTACGCAGTATTTT. Amino acids: CASSLSGGTQYF.

This chain joins TRBV20-1 and TRBJ2-3; 9 bases align to TRBD1. The CDR3 sequence is 14 residues long. Trimming removed 6 bases from V and 5 bases from J; junction bases left unmatched: 9. Germline lookup yields CDR1 DFQATT and CDR2 SNEGSKA (reference sequence). The CDR3 bases are TGCAGTGCCACACAGGGGGCGAATTTAGATACGCAGTATTTT. Translating it yields CSATQGANLDTQYF.

This clonotype occurred a few times. V usage is TRBV5-1 and J usage is TRBJ2-1; no definite D call. Per germline, CDR1 SGHRS and CDR2 YFSETQ. The V end was cut by 2 bases, the J end by 4 bases, with 13 bases between. The CDR3 has 15 residues. The CDR3: CASSLATRIYNEQFF. The CDR3 DNA sequence: TGCGCCAGCAGCTTAGCGACACGAATATACAATGAGCAGTTCTTC.

This chain links TRBV5-6 with TRBJ2-2; 10 nucleotides agree with TRBD1. There are 16 residues in the CDR3. V was pared by 7 bases and J by 5 bases, with 11 bases of the junction left unmatched. Germline CDR1 is SGHDT and CDR2 is YYEEEE. Here the CDR3 DNA reads TGTGCCAGCGGATTTACCGGGACAGGGGCAACCGGGGAGCTGTTTTTT. Protein product: CASGFTGTGATGELFF.

This chain links TRBV28 with TRBJ2-2; 11 bases match TRBD2. The CDR3 length is 17 residues. Per the germline V gene, CDR1 is MDHEN and CDR2 is SYDVKM. Germline trimming cut 0 bases from V and 0 bases from J; bases unmatched to any gene: 0. The CDR3 coding sequence is TGTGCCAGCAGTTTATGGGGACTAGCGGCGAACACCGGGGAGCTGTTTTTT. It specifies CASSLWGLAANTGELFF.

This clonotype was seen a handful of times. The DNA of the CDR3 is TGTGCCAGCAGTTACTCGGCCACAGATACGCAGTATTTT. Its translation: CASSYSATDTQYF. The V and J genes are TRBV6-2 or TRBV6-3 and TRBJ2-3, with D uncertain. The CDR3 is 13 amino acids. V lost 0 bases, J lost 2 bases, and 3 bases lay in between. Germline V gene lookup returns CDR1 MNHEY and CDR2 SVGEGT.

At least ten counts were recorded for this clonotype. The rearrangement uses TRBV5-5 and TRBJ1-3; no clear D gene. Trimming removed 0 bases from V and 4 bases from J, with 5 bases in between. The CDR3 extends over 13 amino acids. Germline CDR1 SGHKS, CDR2 YYEKEE (reference sequence). The CDR3 nucleotides are TGTGCCAGCAGCTTGGAACCCGGAAACACCATATATTTT. It codes for CASSLEPGNTIYF. The whole variable domain, remainder taken from reference TRBV5-5 and TRBJ1-3, is DAGVTQSPTHLIKTRGQQVTLRCSPISGHKSVSWYQQVLGQGPQFIFQYYEKEERGRGNFPDRFSARQFPNYSSELNVNALLLGDSALYLCASSLEPGNTIYFGEGSWLTVV.

This clonotype turned up a few times. The chain uses TRBV24-1 and TRBJ2-5; D is unresolved. CDR1 is KGHDR, CDR2 SFDVKD, per germline. This CDR3 region has 13 residues. Trimming cost V 3 bases and J 4 bases, with 8 bases left between them. The CDR3 sequence: CATSDVRAETQYF. In DNA, the CDR3 is TGTGCCACCAGTGATGTCCGGGCAGAGACCCAGTACTTC.

This clonotype has at least ten counts. The chain has TRBV5-1 and TRBJ1-1; a possible D gene is TRBD1 (5 bases). The V and J ends lost 4 bases and 1 base respectively, with 8 bases between them. The CDR3 extends over 13 amino acids. Germline values: CDR1 SGHRS, CDR2 YFSETQ. CDR3 region: CASSRQGNTEAFF. DNA of the CDR3: TGCGCCAGCAGCCGGCAGGGGAACACTGAAGCTTTCTTT.

The chain uses TRBV20-1 and TRBJ1-2; no firm D call. V shed 6 bases and J shed 4 bases, with 15 bases lying between them. The CDR3 has 13 amino acids. Germline-derived CDR1 and CDR2 are DFQATT and SNEGSKA (reference sequence). The CDR3 nucleotides read TGCAGTGCATATCCCGGGCCCCCCTATGGCTACACCTTC. Protein product: CSAYPGPPYGYTF.

The rearrangement links TRBV29-1 to TRBJ1-1; D gene ambiguous. The CDR3 sequence is 11 residues long. Germline V gene data show CDR1 as SQVTM and CDR2 as ANQGSEA. V lost 3 bases and J 7 bases, leaving 9 bases between the germline ends. CDR3 nucleotides: TGCAGCGTTGATGTCACCTATGAAGCTTTCTTT. Protein sequence: CSVDVTYEAFF.

V gene TRBV7-3 combines with J gene TRBJ2-3; no definite D call. The germline V gene encodes CDR1 SGHTA and CDR2 FQGTGA. Trimming left V 1 base short and J 2 bases short, with 13 bases between. This CDR3 has 16 amino acids. This chain's CDR3 is CASSLNPGRSTDTQYF. CDR3 nucleotides: TGTGCCAGCAGCTTAAATCCAGGACGATCCACAGATACGCAGTATTTT.

There are many counts of this clonotype. The chain carries TRBV6-2 or TRBV6-3 and TRBJ2-2, with unresolved D. From germline, CDR1 is MNHEY and CDR2 SVGEGT. The CDR3 length is 16 residues. V shed 0 bases and J shed 0 bases, with 8 bases lying between them. The CDR3 reads CASSYSRRTNTGELFF. CDR3 nucleotides: TGTGCCAGCAGTTACTCGCGACGAACGAACACCGGGGAGCTGTTTTTT.

This clonotype came up many times. This CDR3 is CASSLLDSSYNEQFF. The CDR3 region has the DNA TGCGCCAGCAGCTTGCTCGACAGCTCCTACAATGAGCAGTTCTTC. The V call is TRBV5-1, the J call TRBJ2-1; tentatively, D is TRBD1 (5 bases). V shed 1 base and J shed 0 bases, with 8 bases lying between them. Germline lookup yields CDR1 SGHRS and CDR2 YFSETQ. The CDR3 is 15 amino acids.

In its sample, this clonotype was seen a few times. The chain employs TRBV9 and TRBJ1-1; weak D call: TRBD1 (5 bases). The CDR3 has 13 amino acids. Looked up from germline, CDR1 is SGDLS and CDR2 is YYNGEE. V shed 0 bases and J shed 9 bases, with 12 bases lying between them. The CDR3 reads CASSVGAGEKAFF. CDR3 in DNA: TGTGCCAGCAGCGTAGGCGCGGGGGAGAAAGCTTTCTTT.

This clonotype has more than one count but fewer than ten. V gene TRBV7-9 combines with J gene TRBJ2-7; D possibly corresponds to TRBD1 (6 bases). V was shortened by 5 bases and J by 3 bases, with 14 bases between the two germline ends. This CDR3 has 14 amino acids. CDR1 and CDR2 (germline): SEHNR, FQNEAQ (reference sequence). This CDR3 reads CASSHRTAFYEQYF. Here the CDR3 DNA reads TGTGCCAGCAGCCACCGGACAGCGTTCTACGAGCAGTACTTC.

V is TRBV5-6 and J is TRBJ2-1; the D is unclear. Trimming took off 2 bases at V and 4 bases at J, with 10 bases between the two ends. The CDR3 has 14 amino acids. Germline CDR1 reads SGHDT; CDR2 reads YYEEEE. In DNA, the CDR3 is TGTGCCAGCAGCTTCGCGCCCCGGTACAATGAGCAGTTCTTC. This translates into CASSFAPRYNEQFF.

This clonotype was counted at least ten times. This chain joins TRBV28 and TRBJ2-3; D is unclear. CDR3 length equals 15 residues. Trimming stripped 3 bases from V and 0 bases from J, with 10 bases between. Per germline, CDR1 MDHEN and CDR2 SYDVKM. The CDR3 loop reads CASSLWETSTDTQYF. As DNA, the CDR3 is TGTGCCAGCAGTTTGTGGGAAACTAGCACAGATACGCAGTATTTT.

The chain joins TRBV5-5 to TRBJ1-5; weak D call: TRBD1 (5 bases). The V gene's germline CDR1 is SGHKS and CDR2 YYEKEE (reference sequence). The CDR3 spans 15 residues. The germline V and J ends were trimmed by 4 bases and 3 bases, with 14 bases remaining between them. The CDR3 here is CASSPGTGPNQPQHF. As DNA, the CDR3 is TGTGCCAGCAGCCCCGGCACAGGACCCAATCAGCCCCAGCATTTT.

This clonotype was counted a few times. The chain joins TRBV6-1 to TRBJ2-4; the D gene is possibly TRBD1 (5 bases). V dropped 1 base and J dropped 4 bases, with 11 bases sitting between them. In germline, CDR1 is MNHNS, CDR2 SASEGT. The CDR3 is made up of 15 amino acids. The CDR3 is CASSEEYRIKNIQYF. In DNA form, the CDR3 reads TGTGCCAGCAGTGAAGAGTACAGGATAAAAAACATTCAGTACTTC.

The chain uses TRBV7-9 and TRBJ1-1; 7 positions agree with TRBD1. This CDR3 contains 14 residues. Per germline, CDR1 SEHNR and CDR2 FQNEAQ (reference sequence). The trim removed 5 bases at V and 1 base at J, leaving 4 bases unmatched. The CDR3 bases are TGTGCCAGCAGCAAGAGGGACAGGAACACTGAAGCTTTCTTT. It is translated as CASSKRDRNTEAFF. Full variable domain (outside the CDR3, taken from reference TRBV7-9 and TRBJ1-1): DTGVSQNPRHKITKRGQNVTFRCDPISEHNRLYWYRQTLGQGPEFLTYFQNEAQLEKSRLLSDRFSAERPKGSFSTLEIQRTEQGDSAMYLCASSKRDRNTEAFFGQGTRLTVV.

The V call is TRBV29-1, the J call TRBJ2-5; 8 bases align to TRBD1. The V and J ends lost 6 bases and 8 bases, in that order; junction bases with no gene match: 8. Germline V gene lookup returns CDR1 SQVTM and CDR2 ANQGSEA. This CDR3 contains 12 residues. The CDR3 region is CSVAQGAETQYF. The DNA for the CDR3 is TGCAGCGTCGCTCAGGGGGCGGAAACCCAGTACTTC.

The CDR3 DNA sequence: TGTGCCAGCAGCGTAGCGAGTTATAGTGGTGAGCAGTTCTTC. Protein: CASSVASYSGEQFF. V and J are TRBV9 and TRBJ2-1; no definite D call. The CDR3 is 14 residues long. From germline, CDR1 is SGDLS and CDR2 YYNGEE. The V gene lost 0 bases and the J gene lost 9 bases, with 13 bases spanning the gap. The variable domain in full, completed from reference TRBV9 and TRBJ2-1, reads DSGVTQTPKHLITATGQRVTLRCSPRSGDLSVYWYQQSLDQGLQFLIQYYNGEERAKGNILERFSAQQFPDLHSELNLSSLELGDSALYFCASSVASYSGEQFFGPGTRLTVL.

In this sample, this clonotype turned up a few times. The chain joins TRBV2 to TRBJ1-5; D remains ambiguous. V was pared by 6 bases and J by 5 bases, with 11 bases between. This CDR3 is built from 13 residues. Germline lookup yields CDR1 SNHLY and CDR2 FYNNEI. In DNA, the CDR3 is TGTGCCAGCAGGGCTGAACGGTATCAGCCCCAGCATTTT. It translates to CASRAERYQPQHF.

This clonotype was recorded at least ten times. V and J are TRBV3-1 and TRBJ1-5, with TRBD1 identical over 8 bases. The CDR3 length is 15 residues. Trimming at V came to 5 bases and at J to 11 bases, leaving 14 bases not matched to a gene. The germline CDR1 and CDR2 sequences are LGHDT and YNNKEL (reference sequence). CDR3 nucleotides: TGTGCCAGCAGCGGTCAGGGGGCCCTAGGGGTGGCCCAGCATTTT. This encodes CASSGQGALGVAQHF.

This sequence joins TRBV4-3 and TRBJ1-4; D may be TRBD1 (6 bases). The CDR3 has 16 residues. Germline CDR1 and CDR2: LGHNA and YSLEER. V was clipped by 0 bases and J by 4 bases, with 12 bases between them. The CDR3 DNA follows: TGCGCCAGCAGCCAAGAACCGACAGGCATTAATGAAAAACTGTTTTTT. It codes for CASSQEPTGINEKLFF.

This clonotype was detected ten times or more. The genes are TRBV20-1 and TRBJ1-6, with a weak D call TRBD1 (6 bases). V shed 3 bases and J shed 7 bases, with 10 bases lying between them. The germline gives CDR1 DFQATT, CDR2 SNEGSKA (reference sequence). The length of the CDR3 is 13 residues. The CDR3 sequence is CSASQGSNSPLHF. In nucleotides, the CDR3 is TGCAGTGCTAGTCAGGGGAGCAATTCACCCCTCCACTTT.

This clonotype occurred a few times. This sequence joins TRBV7-9 and TRBJ2-7; TRBD2 aligns across 13 bases. J was trimmed by 5 bases and V by 4 bases; bases with no gene match: 11. This CDR3 spans 17 amino acids. CDR1 and CDR2 from the germline V gene are SEHNR and FQNEAQ (reference sequence). CDR3 loop: CASSSTSGGAIDDEQYF. The CDR3 DNA reads as TGTGCCAGCAGCTCAACTAGCGGGGGGGCCATCGACGACGAGCAGTACTTC.

This clonotype has at least ten counts. This chain joins TRBV27 and TRBJ2-2; 8 bases align to TRBD2. The CDR3 totals 16 residues. After removal of 0 bases from V and 0 bases from J, the junction contained 0 bases not matched to a gene. The V gene's germline CDR1 is MNHEY and CDR2 SMNVEV (reference sequence). The chain's CDR3 is CASSLSSGANTGELFF. CDR3 DNA sequence: TGTGCCAGCAGTTTATCTAGCGGGGCGAACACCGGGGAGCTGTTTTTT.